This T cell receptor (beta chain) was identified during a study of identical twins. This clonotype was detected only a few times. What it recognizes is unknown. In TCRdb, the 5' RACE reads were re-called with MiXCR into one record per CDR3 protein. The sample has roughly 690,000 distinct CDR3 sequences, approximately 22% seen once. Study-wide points: With beta out-of-frame sequences, excess sharing by twins was weaker.

After removal of 4 bases from V and 5 bases from J, the junction contained 10 bases not matched to a gene. The CDR3 has 15 amino acids. Germline V gives CDR1 MGHDK, CDR2 SYGVNS. These data were also filed under a second study, of T cells expressing NK-cell markers. According to that study: Most of the eight sequenced donors were HCMV-seropositive; one was seronegative. Of the CD8+ T cell pool in roughly 6 donors, roughly 1.0-8% was accounted for by dominant NKG2C+ clonotypes.

The receptor's source is a woman younger than 30 in good health. The V call is TRBV25-1, the J call TRBJ2-5; TRBD1 matches 7 bases. The sequenced sample was PBMCs. CDR3 sequence (DNA): TGTGCCAGCAGTGGTGGACAGGCCCTCCGGGAGACCCAGTACTTC. It is translated as CASSGGQALRETQYF.